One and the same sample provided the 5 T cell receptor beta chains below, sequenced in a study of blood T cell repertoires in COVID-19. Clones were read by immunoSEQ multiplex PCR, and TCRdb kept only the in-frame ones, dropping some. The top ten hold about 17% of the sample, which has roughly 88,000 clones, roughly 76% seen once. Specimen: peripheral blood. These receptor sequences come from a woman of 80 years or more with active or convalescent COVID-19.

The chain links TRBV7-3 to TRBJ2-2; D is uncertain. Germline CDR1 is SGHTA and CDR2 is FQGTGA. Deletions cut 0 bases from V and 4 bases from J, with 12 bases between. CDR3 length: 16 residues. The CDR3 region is CASSLTPARGTGELFF. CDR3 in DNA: TGTGCCAGCAGCTTAACTCCGGCCCGCGGCACCGGGGAGCTGTTTTTT.

CDR3 region: CASSTRQGEAFF. CDR3 DNA sequence: TGTGCCAGCAGCACCCGACAGGGGGAAGCTTTCTTT. The rearrangement links TRBV28 to TRBJ1-1, with 8 bases lining up with TRBD1. The CDR3 has 12 amino acids. Germline V gene sequence: CDR1 MDHEN, CDR2 SYDVKM. V dropped 6 bases and J dropped 8; count of bases not matched to a gene: 5. Full variable domain (remainder filled in from reference TRBV28 and TRBJ1-1): DVKVTQSSRYLVKRTGEKVFLECVQDMDHENMFWYRQDPGLGLRLIYFSYDVKMKEKGDIPEGYSVSREKKERFSLILESASTNQTSMYLCASSTRQGEAFFGQGTRLTVV.

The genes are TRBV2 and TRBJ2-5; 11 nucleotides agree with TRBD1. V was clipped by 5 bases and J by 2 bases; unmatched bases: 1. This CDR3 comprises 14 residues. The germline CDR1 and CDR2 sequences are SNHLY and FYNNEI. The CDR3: CASSWDRGQETQYF. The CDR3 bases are TGTGCCAGCAGTTGGGACAGGGGGCAAGAGACCCAGTACTTC.

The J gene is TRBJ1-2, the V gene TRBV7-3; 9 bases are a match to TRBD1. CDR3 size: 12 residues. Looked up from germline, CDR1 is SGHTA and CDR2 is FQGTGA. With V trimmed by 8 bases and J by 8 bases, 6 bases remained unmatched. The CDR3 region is CASPGTGSGYTF. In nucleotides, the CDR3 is TGTGCCAGCCCCGGGACAGGGAGCGGCTACACCTTC.

For the CDR3, the DNA is TGTGCCAGCAGTCGTAACACTGAAGCTTTCTTT. Translating gives CASSRNTEAFF. The rearrangement links TRBV13 to TRBJ1-1; D not resolved. CDR3 length equals 11 residues. The germline V gene encodes CDR1 PRHDT and CDR2 FYEKMQ (reference sequence). V was shortened by 6 bases and J by 2 bases, with 4 bases between the two germline ends. Variable domain in full (rest from reference TRBV13 and TRBJ1-1): AAGVIQSPRHLIKEKRETATLKCYPIPRHDTVYWYQQGPGQDPQFLISFYEKMQSDKGSIPDRFSAQQFSDYHSELNMSSLELGDSALYFCASSRNTEAFFGQGTRLTVV.